A selection of T cell receptor beta chains follows, all from one sample in a study of shared clonotypes between healthy human individuals. Sequenced by immunoSEQ multiplex PCR; TCRdb stores in-frame clones only, minus some. The sample contains roughly 2.1 million clones, under 95% of which appear only once. The specimen sequenced was naive CD8+ T cells from PBMCs. Receptors originate from a man younger than 35 in good health. Some clones in this sample may be carry-over from other donors' samples. CDR3s include the opening cysteine and the closing phenylalanine or tryptophan. The order of the fields is clone size, V gene, D gene, J gene, CDR3 DNA, CDR3 protein. A D gene is named only where the DNA matches it firmly. Expanded clones are given a class, and other clones once, few, many or no size at all.

>NA|TRBV13|NA|TRBJ2-1
TGTGCCAGCAGCTTAGGACCTAGGGGCAATGAGCAGTTCTTC
CASSLGPRGNEQFF
>NA|TRBV5-6|TRBD2|TRBJ2-3
TGTGCCAGCAGCTTGGATTGGAGAGCGGGAGGGGATACGCAGTATTTT
CASSLDWRAGGDTQYF
>NA|TRBV9|NA|TRBJ2-7
TGTGCCAGCAGCCTTCCAGGGAACGAGCAGTACTTC
CASSLPGNEQYF
>NA|TRBV7-2|NA|TRBJ2-1
TGTGCCAGCAGCGCAGGCGGTTATAGCTCCTACAATGAGCAGTTCTTC
CASSAGGYSSYNEQFF
>NA|TRBV28|NA|TRBJ1-2
TGTGCCAGCACCTCTTTATTCGGGACCTATGGCTACACCTTC
CASTSLFGTYGYTF
>few|TRBV4-1|TRBD1|TRBJ1-2
TGCGCCAGCAGCCGGACAGGGGGGGATGGCTACACCTTC
CASSRTGGDGYTF
>NA|TRBV7-8|TRBD1|TRBJ1-5
TGTGCCAGCAGCTTAGCCGGTAAGACAGGGAACAGTCAGCCCCAGCATTTT
CASSLAGKTGNSQPQHF
>NA|TRBV27|NA|TRBJ2-1
TGTGCCACTTGGGACCGTCTATTCGATGAGCAGTTCTTC
CATWDRLFDEQFF
>NA|TRBV27|TRBD2|TRBJ2-7
TGTGCCAGCAGCCATAGGACTAGTCCCTACGAGCAGTACTTC
CASSHRTSPYEQYF
>NA|TRBV28|NA|TRBJ1-4
TGTGCCAGCAGTTTAGGCCTAGGGGGGCAGCTCGAAAAACTGTTTTTT
CASSLGLGGQLEKLFF
>NA|TRBV5-4|NA|TRBJ2-1
TGTGCCAGCAGCCAGAGGGGGGGGGCCTACCTCTACAATGAGCAGTTCTTC
CASSQRGGAYLYNEQFF
>NA|TRBV11-3|TRBD2|TRBJ2-3
TGTGCCAGCAGCCTGAGGACGGCGGGAGGGCCGGGAGATACGCAGTATTTT
CASSLRTAGGPGDTQYF
>NA|TRBV28|NA|TRBJ2-5
TGTGCCAGCAGTCCTACAGGGAGGCGGGAGACCCAGTACTTC
CASSPTGRRETQYF
>once|TRBV5-6|NA|TRBJ2-1
NA
CASSFGPGWGYNEQFF
>NA|TRBV7-9|NA|TRBJ2-3
TGTGCCAGCAGCTACACGCCATTTTCCACAGATACGCAGTATTTT
CASSYTPFSTDTQYF
>once|TRBV10-3|NA|TRBJ2-3
TGTGCCATCGGGGATACGCAGTATTTT
CAIGDTQYF
>NA|TRBV7-9|TRBD1|TRBJ2-7
TGTGCCAGCAGCTTAGCGCTAGGGACAGGGGGCTCCTACGAGCAGTACTTC
CASSLALGTGGSYEQYF
>NA|TRBV7-3|TRBD2|TRBJ2-2
TGTGCCAGCAGCCCCCGGGTAGCGGGAGGGCCGAGGACCGGGGAGCTGTTTTTT
CASSPRVAGGPRTGELFF
>NA|TRBV2|TRBD1|TRBJ1-4
TGTGCCAGCCGACAGGGGCCTAATGAAAAACTGTTTTTT
CASRQGPNEKLFF
>NA|TRBV27|NA|TRBJ2-7
TGTGCCAGCACCCCAACGGGGGGCCTGAACGAGCAGTACTTC
CASTPTGGLNEQYF
>NA|TRBV27|TRBD1|TRBJ2-4
TGTGCCAGCAGTGCCACCGGGACAGGGGTCATTCAGTACTTC
CASSATGTGVIQYF
>NA|TRBV29-1|NA|TRBJ2-2
TGCAGCGTTCAAACAACCTCCCTGGGCACCGGGGAGCTGTTTTTT
CSVQTTSLGTGELFF
>NA|TRBV10-1|NA|TRBJ2-4
TGCGCCAGCAGTGAGTCTGCCGACCTAAAAAACATTCAGTACTTC
CASSESADLKNIQYF
>NA|TRBV6-5|NA|TRBJ2-3
TGTGCCAGCACCTCCAGTGTAGATACGCAGTATTTT
CASTSSVDTQYF
>once|TRBV11-2|NA|TRBJ2-5
TGTGCCAGCAGCTTCGGAGCAAGTACCCAAGAGACCCAGTACTTC
CASSFGASTQETQYF
>NA|TRBV4-1|TRBD2|TRBJ2-5
TGCGCCAGCAGCCAAGATCGGACTAGCGGGGCGGGGACCCAGTACTTC
CASSQDRTSGAGTQYF
>NA|TRBV10-1|TRBD2|TRBJ2-1
TGCGCCAGCAGGGCCAGACTAGCGGGAGTCCGGTACAATGAGCAGTTCTTC
CASRARLAGVRYNEQFF
>NA|TRBV28|NA|TRBJ1-2
TGTGCCAGCAAAAATTTAGGGGATGGCTACACCTTC
CASKNLGDGYTF
>NA|TRBV27|NA|TRBJ2-7
TGTGCCAGCAGTCTTCGCACCTCCTACGAGCAGTACTTC
CASSLRTSYEQYF
>NA|TRBV5-6|NA|TRBJ2-7
TGTGCCAGCAGCCCAGGGCGCACCTACGAGCAGTACTTC
CASSPGRTYEQYF
>NA|TRBV6-1|NA|TRBJ2-7
TGTGCCAGCAGTGTAGGGGGACTCGAGAACTCCTACGAGCAGTACTTC
CASSVGGLENSYEQYF
>NA|TRBV10-1|TRBD1|TRBJ2-7
TGCGCCAGCAGTGAAGAGGGGGCCGAGCAGTACTTC
CASSEEGAEQYF
>NA|TRBV5-5|NA|TRBJ1-1
TGTGCCAGCAGCTGGGGGGGCACCTGGGACACTGAAGCTTTCTTT
CASSWGGTWDTEAFF
>NA|TRBV12-5|NA|TRBJ2-1
TGTGCTAGTGCCTCAGCGGTGAGCTCCTACAATGAGCAGTTCTTC
CASASAVSSYNEQFF
>NA|TRBV9|NA|TRBJ2-2
TGTGCCAGCAGCGTAGTAGGGGGTAACACCGGGGAGCTGTTTTTT
CASSVVGGNTGELFF
>NA|TRBV27|TRBD1|TRBJ1-2
TGTGCCAGCAGTTTATCGACACCAGGGGGCTATGGCTACACCTTC
CASSLSTPGGYGYTF
>NA|TRBV27|NA|TRBJ2-7
TGTGCCAGCAGTTTCGGGATGTCCTACGAGCAGTACTTC
CASSFGMSYEQYF
>NA|TRBV30|TRBD1|TRBJ2-7
TGTGCCTGGAGTGCCCGGACAGGGGTAACCTACGAGCAGTACTTC
CAWSARTGVTYEQYF
>once|TRBV11-2|TRBD1|TRBJ1-2
TGTGCCAGCAGCCCACGGGGACAGGGCGGCTATGGCTACACCTTC
CASSPRGQGGYGYTF
>NA|TRBV4-1|TRBD2|TRBJ2-7
TGCGCCAGCAGCCAAAAGGGGGGACTAGCTTTCCCCTACGAGCAGTACTTC
CASSQKGGLAFPYEQYF
>NA|TRBV6-5|NA|TRBJ2-5
TGTGCCAGCAGTTACTCGGCCCCAAGGGAGACCCAGTACTTC
CASSYSAPRETQYF
>NA|TRBV11-2|NA|TRBJ2-1
TGTGCCAGCAGCGCTCGGGATGTTTACAATGAGCAGTTCTTC
CASSARDVYNEQFF
>NA|TRBV7-9|TRBD1|TRBJ1-3
TGTGCCAGCAGCCTAACCCACAGGGGCACGATCGGAAACACCATATATTTT
CASSLTHRGTIGNTIYF
>NA|TRBV10-3|TRBD1|TRBJ1-1
TGTGCCATCAGCCTTATAAAGGGGGCGCCCATGAACACTGAAGCTTTCTTT
CAISLIKGAPMNTEAFF
>NA|TRBV11-2|TRBD1|TRBJ2-7
TGTGCCAGCAGCCCGGACAGGTTCTCCTACGAGCAGTACTTC
CASSPDRFSYEQYF
>few|TRBV4-1|NA|TRBJ1-1
TGCGCCAGCAGCCAAGTGGGACTGCCTGAAGCTTTCTTT
CASSQVGLPEAFF
>NA|TRBV28|TRBD2|TRBJ2-7
TGTGCCAGCAGAACCCCGGGACTAGCGTTCCACGAGCAGTACTTC
CASRTPGLAFHEQYF
>NA|TRBV9|NA|TRBJ2-1
TGTGCCAGCAGCGTCGGACCCGGCTCCTACAATGAGCAGTTCTTC
CASSVGPGSYNEQFF
>NA|TRBV6-5|NA|TRBJ2-6
TGTGCCAGCAGTTACACCCCCCCCGGGGCCAACGTCCTGACTTTC
CASSYTPPGANVLTF
>once|TRBV4-1|NA|TRBJ1-3
TGCGCCAGCAGCCAAGATGGGGGGCTCTCTGGAAACACCATATATTTT
CASSQDGGLSGNTIYF
>NA|TRBV27|TRBD2|TRBJ2-7
TGTGCCAGCAGTTGGACTAGCGGCGGGGAGCAGTACTTC
CASSWTSGGEQYF
>NA|TRBV10-3|NA|TRBJ2-1
TGTGCCATCAGTGATGGCTTAAGCTCCTACAATGAGCAGTTCTTC
CAISDGLSSYNEQFF
>NA|TRBV29-1|TRBD1|TRBJ1-1
TGCAGCCTAAATACCGGGACAGCTGTCGAAGCTTTCTTT
CSLNTGTAVEAFF
>NA|TRBV18|NA|TRBJ2-2
TGTGCCAGCTCAACCTGGGGGGACACGAACACCGGGGAGCTGTTTTTT
CASSTWGDTNTGELFF
>NA|TRBV7-9|NA|TRBJ2-1
TGTGCCAGCAGCTTTGGCAGCAATGAGCAGTTCTTC
CASSFGSNEQFF
>NA|TRBV7-3|NA|TRBJ2-7
TGTGCCAGCAGCCCCCACCCGGGGTTCTACGAGCAGTACTTC
CASSPHPGFYEQYF
>NA|TRBV7-9|NA|TRBJ2-5
TGTGCCAGCAGCCCCTATCTTATTGAGGGGGAGACCCAGTACTTC
CASSPYLIEGETQYF